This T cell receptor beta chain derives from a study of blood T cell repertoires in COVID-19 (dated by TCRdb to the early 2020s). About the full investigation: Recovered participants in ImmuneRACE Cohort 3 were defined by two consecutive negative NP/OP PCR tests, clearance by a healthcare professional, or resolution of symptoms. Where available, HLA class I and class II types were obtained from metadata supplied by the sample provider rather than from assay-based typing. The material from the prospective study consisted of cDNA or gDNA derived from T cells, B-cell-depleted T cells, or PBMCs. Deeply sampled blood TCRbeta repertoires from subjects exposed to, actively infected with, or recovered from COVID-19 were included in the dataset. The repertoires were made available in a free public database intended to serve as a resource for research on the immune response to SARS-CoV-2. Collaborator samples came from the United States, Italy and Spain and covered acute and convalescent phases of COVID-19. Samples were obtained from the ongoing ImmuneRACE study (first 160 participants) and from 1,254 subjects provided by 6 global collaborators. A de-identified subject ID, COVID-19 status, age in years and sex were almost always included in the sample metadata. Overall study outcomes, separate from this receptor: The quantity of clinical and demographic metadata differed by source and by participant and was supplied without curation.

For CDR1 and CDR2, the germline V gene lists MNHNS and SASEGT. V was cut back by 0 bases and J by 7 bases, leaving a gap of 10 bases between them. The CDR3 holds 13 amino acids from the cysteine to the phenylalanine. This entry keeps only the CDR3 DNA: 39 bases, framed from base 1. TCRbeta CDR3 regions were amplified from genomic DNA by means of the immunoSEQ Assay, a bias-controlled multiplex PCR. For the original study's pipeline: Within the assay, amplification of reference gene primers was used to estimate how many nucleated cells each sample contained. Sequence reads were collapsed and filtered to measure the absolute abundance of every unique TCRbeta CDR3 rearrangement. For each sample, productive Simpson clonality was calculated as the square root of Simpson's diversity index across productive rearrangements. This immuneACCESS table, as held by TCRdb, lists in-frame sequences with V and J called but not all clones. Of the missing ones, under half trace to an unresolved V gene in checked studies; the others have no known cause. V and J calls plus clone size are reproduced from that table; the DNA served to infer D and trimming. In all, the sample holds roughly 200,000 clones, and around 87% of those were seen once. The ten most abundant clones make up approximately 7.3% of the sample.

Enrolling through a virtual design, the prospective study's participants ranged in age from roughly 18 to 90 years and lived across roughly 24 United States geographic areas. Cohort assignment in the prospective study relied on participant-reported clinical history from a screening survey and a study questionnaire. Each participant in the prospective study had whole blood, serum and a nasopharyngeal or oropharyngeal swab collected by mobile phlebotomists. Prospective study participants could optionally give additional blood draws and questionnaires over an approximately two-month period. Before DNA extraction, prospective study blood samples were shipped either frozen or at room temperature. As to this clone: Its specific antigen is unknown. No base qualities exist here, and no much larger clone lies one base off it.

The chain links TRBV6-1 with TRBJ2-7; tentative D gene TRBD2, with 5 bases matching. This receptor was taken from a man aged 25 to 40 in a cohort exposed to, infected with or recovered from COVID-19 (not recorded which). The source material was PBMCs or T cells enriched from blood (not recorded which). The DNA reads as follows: TGTGCCAGCAGTGAAGCCCCGACGGGAGAGCAGTACTTC. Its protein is CASSEAPTGEQYF.